Below, 30 T cell receptor beta chains from the same sample are listed, as sequenced in a study of metastatic and nonmetastatic thyroid tumors. MiXCR re-clonotyped the PCR reads for TCRdb. The sample carries some 37,000 clones, about half recorded once. Each patient came to thyroid surgery without any prior treatment (of any kind). Sequencing was carried out using tumor tissue. The receptors originated from a male donor with papillary thyroid cancer or a benign thyroid nodule (not recorded which). Some clones in this sample may be carry-over from other donors' samples.

The chain carries TRBV28 and TRBJ1-1, with no clear D. V lost 6 bases and J 0 bases, leaving 5 bases between the germline ends. The germline CDR1 and CDR2 sequences are MDHEN and SYDVKM. The CDR3 has 12 residues. CDR3 protein: CASRPMNTEAFF. The DNA for the CDR3 is TGTGCCAGCAGGCCGATGAACACTGAAGCTTTCTTT.

This chain links TRBV18 with TRBJ2-7; 7 bases are shared with TRBD1. The V segment lost 3 bases and the J segment 3 bases; nucleotides outside the gene matches: 5. CDR1 and CDR2 from the germline V gene are KGHSH and LQKENI. This CDR3 comprises 14 residues. CDR3 region: CASSPQGDHYEQYF. CDR3 nucleotides: TGTGCCAGCTCACCCCAGGGGGATCACTACGAGCAGTACTTC.

This clone has a handful of counts. The chain carries TRBV12-3 or TRBV12-4 and TRBJ1-6, with D uncertain. CDR3 length equals 15 residues. The V gene lost 1 base and the J gene lost 7 bases, with 11 bases spanning the gap. The CDR3 DNA is TGTGCCAGCAGTTTAGACGCAGGTAGCAATTCACCCCTCCACTTT. This gives the protein CASSLDAGSNSPLHF.

A few counts support this clone. The J gene is TRBJ1-5, the V gene TRBV20-1, with 9 bases matching TRBD1. Trimming at V came to 6 bases and at J to 2 bases, leaving 17 bases not matched to a gene. The CDR3 is 18 amino acids. The V gene's germline CDR1 is DFQATT and CDR2 SNEGSKA (reference sequence). In DNA, the CDR3 is TGCAGTGCCTCTGGGGGACAGGGCCAGCGAAGCGGCAATCAGCCCCAGCATTTT. As protein: CSASGGQGQRSGNQPQHF.

This clone came up a few times. The chain uses TRBV6-1 and TRBJ2-1; 9 nucleotides match TRBD1. This CDR3 has 14 amino acids. CDR1 is MNHNS and CDR2 is SASEGT in the germline V gene. V lost 4 bases, J lost 10 bases, and 8 bases stayed unmatched. The chain's CDR3 is CASSGTGALREQFF. CDR3 nucleotides: TGTGCCAGCAGTGGGACAGGGGCATTGAGGGAGCAGTTCTTC.

The rearrangement links TRBV7-9 to TRBJ1-1; D is unclear. Deletions cut 1 base from V and 7 bases from J, with 16 bases between. The germline CDR1 and CDR2 sequences are SEHNR and FQNEAQ (reference sequence). The length of the CDR3 is 15 residues. The CDR3 sequence is CASSLEVGGEFEAFF. In DNA, the CDR3 is TGTGCCAGCAGCTTAGAAGTCGGAGGTGAATTTGAAGCTTTCTTT.

This clone appeared a few times. This chain joins TRBV20-1 and TRBJ1-2, with D perhaps TRBD1 (6 bases). Germline CDR1 DFQATT, CDR2 SNEGSKA (reference sequence). There are 9 residues in the CDR3. V was shortened by 5 bases and J by 12 bases, with 10 bases between the two germline ends. Here the CDR3 reads CSADRIDTF. For the CDR3, the DNA is TGCAGTGCTGACAGGATCGACACCTTC.

The chain employs TRBV6-2 or TRBV6-3 and TRBJ2-5; weak D call: TRBD1 (6 bases). CDR1 is MNHEY, CDR2 SVGEGT, per germline. The V and J ends lost 8 bases and 1 base respectively, with 11 bases between them. This CDR3 has 13 residues. The CDR3 sequence is CASRDTTQETQYF. In DNA form, the CDR3 reads TGTGCCAGCCGGGACACTACCCAAGAGACCCAGTACTTC.

This chain links TRBV7-9 with TRBJ1-1; TRBD1 aligns across 10 bases. Germline CDR1 SEHNR, CDR2 FQNEAQ (reference sequence). The CDR3 is 14 amino acids. V trimming: 6 bases; J trimming: 5 bases; junction bases outside the gene matches: 6. CDR3 coding DNA: TGTGCCAGCAGGACAGGGACAGGGGTTACTGAAGCTTTCTTT. Its translation: CASRTGTGVTEAFF. Full variable domain (outside the CDR3, taken from reference TRBV7-9 and TRBJ1-1): DTGVSQNPRHKITKRGQNVTFRCDPISEHNRLYWYRQTLGQGPEFLTYFQNEAQLEKSRLLSDRFSAERPKGSFSTLEIQRTEQGDSAMYLCASRTGTGVTEAFFGQGTRLTVV.

The chain carries TRBV28 and TRBJ1-2, with a possible D match to TRBD1 (6 bases). The CDR3 spans 16 residues. The V gene lost 6 bases and the J gene lost 0 bases, with 17 bases spanning the gap. CDR1 MDHEN and CDR2 SYDVKM come from the germline V gene. This CDR3 is CASRPITGPANYGYTF. The DNA for the CDR3 is TGTGCCAGCAGGCCTATAACAGGGCCTGCTAACTATGGCTACACCTTC.

This clone came up a few times. The chain has TRBV3-1 and TRBJ1-6, with D perhaps TRBD1 (5 bases). Germline lookup yields CDR1 LGHDT and CDR2 YNNKEL (reference sequence). Trimming left V 2 bases short and J 6 bases short, with 8 bases between. This CDR3 comprises 14 residues. CDR3 sequence reads: CASSQNRFNSPLHF. CDR3 DNA sequence: TGTGCCAGCAGCCAAAACAGGTTTAATTCACCCCTCCACTTT.

With respect to this clone: An end of the junction differs from the germline gene, which may be a read error. The chain links TRBV5-1 to TRBJ2-7; tentative D call: TRBD1 (5 bases). The germline V gene encodes CDR1 SGHRS and CDR2 YFSETQ. CDR3 length: 13 amino acids. CDR3 amino acids: CASGPTDSYDQYF. DNA for the CDR3: TGCGCCAGCGGACCGACAGACTCCTACGATCAGTACTTC. The full variable domain, rest sourced from reference TRBV5-1 and TRBJ2-7, is KAGVTQTPRYLIKTRGQQVTLSCSPISGHRSVSWYQQTPGQGLQFLFEYFSETQRNKGNFPGRFSGRQFSNSRSEMNVSTLELGDSALYLCASGPTDSYDQYFGPGTRLTVT.

The chain carries TRBV11-3 and TRBJ2-1; 7 bases map to TRBD1. Trimming removed 5 bases from V and 10 bases from J; junction bases left unmatched: 5. The CDR3 runs to 12 residues. The germline V gene encodes CDR1 SGHNT and CDR2 YENEEA. CDR3 in DNA: TGTGCCAGCAGCCAACCGGGACAGGAGCAGTTCTTC. Translation: CASSQPGQEQFF.

The V gene is TRBV15, the J gene TRBJ1-2; tentatively, D is TRBD1 (5 bases). The CDR3 is 17 residues long. Germline-derived CDR1 and CDR2 are LNHNV and YYDKDF (reference sequence). Trimming shortened V by 0 bases and J by 4 bases, and 18 bases separated the two germline ends. In nucleotides, the CDR3 is TGTGCCACCAGCAGAGATTATCAGGACACCGTCCCCTATGGCTACACCTTC. Translation gives CATSRDYQDTVPYGYTF.

This clone has a single count. This chain joins TRBV20-1 and TRBJ1-6, with D uncertain. This CDR3 is 15 amino acids long. Germline V gene lookup returns CDR1 DFQATT and CDR2 SNEGSKA (reference sequence). V was shortened by 3 bases and J by 6 bases, with 15 bases between the two germline ends. The DNA for the CDR3 is TGCAGTGCTAGGACGAGACCCGCTCCTAATTCACCCCTCCACTTT. Translated, it gives CSARTRPAPNSPLHF.

The chain couples TRBV5-1 to TRBJ1-4; D is possibly TRBD1 (5 bases). There are 17 residues in the CDR3. V was pared by 0 bases and J by 6 bases, with 18 bases between. The germline CDR1 and CDR2 sequences are SGHRS and YFSETQ. Written as DNA, the CDR3 is TGCGCCAGCAGCTTGGATGACCGCGACAGCGGTGATGAAAAACTGTTTTTT. It specifies CASSLDDRDSGDEKLFF. Supplemented by reference TRBV5-1 and TRBJ1-4, the full variable domain reads KAGVTQTPRYLIKTRGQQVTLSCSPISGHRSVSWYQQTPGQGLQFLFEYFSETQRNKGNFPGRFSGRQFSNSRSEMNVSTLELGDSALYLCASSLDDRDSGDEKLFFGSGTQLSVL.

This clone was seen a few times. The chain joins TRBV7-9 to TRBJ2-7; D uncertain. Germline V gene sequence: CDR1 SEHNR, CDR2 FQNEAQ (reference sequence). The CDR3 contains 12 residues. Trimming left V 6 bases short and J 2 bases short, with 8 bases between. CDR3 in amino acids: CASRSGTYEQYF. The DNA of the CDR3 is TGTGCCAGCAGGAGTGGAACCTACGAGCAGTACTTC.

The V and J genes are TRBV6-1 and TRBJ2-7, with D hard to call. CDR3 length: 11 amino acids. Germline V gives CDR1 MNHNS, CDR2 SASEGT. V was shortened by 2 bases and J by 7 bases, with 6 bases between the two germline ends. The CDR3 is CASSEQIEQYF. CDR3 nucleotide sequence: TGTGCCAGCAGTGAACAAATAGAGCAGTACTTC.

The genes are TRBV9 and TRBJ2-2; weak D call: TRBD2 (5 bases). The CDR3 totals 16 residues. The germline CDR1 and CDR2 sequences are SGDLS and YYNGEE. The V end was cut by 3 bases, the J end by 6 bases, with 18 bases between. DNA for the CDR3: TGTGCCAGCAGCGCCGGGATTTCGGGTTTCGCCGGGGAGCTGTTTTTT. This codes for CASSAGISGFAGELFF.

Note on this clone: One junction end disagrees with the germline gene, perhaps due to a read error. The chain has TRBV7-2 and TRBJ2-5; 7 bases fit TRBD1. Germline V lookup: CDR1 SGHTA, CDR2 FQGNSA. This CDR3 has 14 residues. CDR3 sequence: CASSYPPGGEAQYF. DNA for the CDR3: TGTGCCAGCAGCTATCCTCCAGGGGGAGAGGCCCAGTACTTC.

The J gene is TRBJ2-5, the V gene TRBV11-2; TRBD2 is a possible D gene (7 bases). Germline values: CDR1 SGHAT, CDR2 FQNNGV. Trimming took 3 bases from V and 6 from J, leaving 17 bases between them. CDR3 length equals 15 residues. The CDR3 loop reads CASSFTRGQGKTQYF. The CDR3 DNA sequence: TGTGCCAGCAGCTTTACGCGGGGGCAGGGGAAGACCCAGTACTTC.

This chain links TRBV30 with TRBJ1-2; D may be TRBD1 (5 bases). The CDR3 is 14 residues long. Germline loops: CDR1 GTSNPN, CDR2 SVGIG (reference sequence). The ends were cut back, 3 bases at V and 5 bases at J, with 16 bases in the middle. CDR3 sequence reads: CAWRVQGWRYGYTF. CDR3 nucleotides: TGTGCCTGGAGGGTCCAGGGCTGGCGGTATGGCTACACCTTC.

The rearrangement joins TRBV12-3 or TRBV12-4 to TRBJ2-7, with 11 bases matching TRBD2. Germline trimming cut 9 bases from V and 3 bases from J; bases unmatched to any gene: 7. The CDR3 covers 14 residues. The CDR3 protein is CASSLAGEIYEQYF. The CDR3, as DNA: TGTGCCAGTTCACTAGCGGGGGAAATCTACGAGCAGTACTTC.

The rearrangement uses TRBV11-2 and TRBJ2-3; TRBD1 is a possible D gene (6 bases). This CDR3 has 15 residues. CDR1 is SGHAT and CDR2 is FQNNGV in the germline V gene. V was cut by 3 bases and J by 0 bases, with 10 bases left in between. The CDR3 region is CASSLSRGSTDTQYF. The CDR3 DNA reads TGTGCCAGCAGCTTGTCCAGGGGTAGCACAGATACGCAGTATTTT.

This clone was seen a handful of times. This chain connects TRBV19 to TRBJ2-1, with D unresolved. Trimming stripped 5 bases from V and 0 bases from J, with 8 bases between. The CDR3 has 14 residues. Germline CDR1 reads LNHDA; CDR2 reads SQIVND (reference sequence). The CDR3 sequence: CASSLQYSYNEQFF. The CDR3 nucleotides are TGTGCCAGTAGTTTACAGTACTCCTACAATGAGCAGTTCTTC.

This clone was observed a few times. The rearrangement uses TRBV6-1 and TRBJ1-1; D uncertain. The CDR3 length is 13 residues. Germline CDR1 is MNHNS and CDR2 is SASEGT. V lost 4 bases and J 1 base, leaving 7 bases between the germline ends. CDR3 DNA: TGTGCCAGCAGTGGTATACGGAACACTGAAGCTTTCTTT. Translating gives CASSGIRNTEAFF.

The chain has TRBV11-3 and TRBJ2-3; D is possibly TRBD2 (5 bases). The CDR3 is made up of 15 amino acids. The ends were cut back, 1 base at V and 4 bases at J, with 12 bases in the middle. Germline V CDR1 and CDR2: SGHNT, YENEEA. Here the CDR3 reads CASSLGGSRADTQYF. The DNA of the CDR3 is TGTGCCAGCAGCTTAGGAGGCTCGAGGGCAGATACGCAGTATTTT.

CDR3 protein: CSAPDKVAGNTGELFF. The CDR3 DNA reads TGCAGTGCCCCAGATAAAGTAGCGGGGAACACCGGGGAGCTGTTTTTT. V and J are TRBV20-1 and TRBJ2-2; TRBD2 aligns across 7 bases. Losses at the gene ends were 6 bases for V and 1 base for J; bases not matched to a gene: 11. The CDR3 has 16 residues. CDR1 DFQATT and CDR2 SNEGSKA come from the germline V gene (reference sequence).

DNA for the CDR3: TGCGCCAGCAGCGCCCGGACTAGCGGGACCTACGAGCAGTACTTC. Its translation is CASSARTSGTYEQYF. The V and J genes are TRBV5-1 and TRBJ2-7; 12 bases map to TRBD2. Germline V CDR1 and CDR2: SGHRS, YFSETQ. V shed 4 bases, J shed 2 bases, and the junction held 4 bases outside the gene matches. The CDR3 spans 15 residues.

The chain links TRBV5-1 to TRBJ2-3, with D uncertain. The CDR3 is made up of 14 amino acids. Germline V gene sequence: CDR1 SGHRS, CDR2 YFSETQ. V lost 4 bases, J lost 0 bases, and 9 bases lay in between. DNA of the CDR3: TGCGCCAGCAGCCCCTTTCGTAGCACAGATACGCAGTATTTT. Translation gives CASSPFRSTDTQYF.